The present TCR beta chain was sequenced within a study of metastatic and nonmetastatic thyroid tumors. Study overall: Thyroid patients, malignant and benign, had repertoires compared across blood and tumor or nodule tissue.

Methods used by the authors: What underpinned the distant-metastasis classifier for papillary thyroid cancer was the set of CDR3 differences across clinicopathological groups. TCRdb re-called the PCR reads with MiXCR. For this entry, the V and J calls and clone size follow TCRdb and not the study's own pipeline. The repertoire holds 25,000 to 30,000 clones, with 3.5% to 4.5% as singletons. The V end lost 4 bases, the J end lost 4 bases, and 12 bases lay between the germline ends. The germline CDR1 and CDR2 sequences are SGDLS and YYNGEE. This CDR3 has 15 amino acids. This clone was seen more than once but under ten times. Patients had received no treatment of any kind before thyroid surgery.

The sample taken for sequencing was blood. The chain links TRBV9 to TRBJ2-6; TRBD1 might be the D (6 bases). The receptor comes from a male donor with papillary thyroid cancer or a benign thyroid nodule (not recorded which). Some clones in this sample may be carry-over from other donors' samples. CDR3 bases: TGTGCCAGCAGCTCCGGGACACTCGGGGCCAACGTCCTGACTTTC. Encoded protein: CASSSGTLGANVLTF. The full variable domain, completed using reference TRBV9 and TRBJ2-6, is DSGVTQTPKHLITATGQRVTLRCSPRSGDLSVYWYQQSLDQGLQFLIQYYNGEERAKGNILERFSAQQFPDLHSELNLSSLELGDSALYFCASSSGTLGANVLTFGAGSRLTVL.